These 26 T cell receptor beta chains were all obtained from the same sample, sequenced in a study of shared clonotypes between healthy human individuals. Naive CD8 isolation took CD45RO-negative cells positively selected for CCR7 and excluded terminally differentiated effector memory CD45RA+ cells. The method was immunoSEQ multiplex PCR; TCRdb's version includes in-frame clones alone and lacks a portion of them. The table has 450,000 to 700,000 clones, 95% to 96% seen once. Sequenced material: naive CD8+ T cells sorted from blood. The receptor source for this set is a young woman in good health.

This rearrangement joins TRBV9 to TRBJ1-1, with TRBD1 matching over 12 bases. This CDR3 spans 15 amino acids. CDR1 SGDLS and CDR2 YYNGEE come from the germline V gene. Unmatched junction bases numbered 3, after V lost 2 bases and J lost 4 bases. The DNA of the CDR3 is TGTGCCAGCAGCGTCGGGACAGGGGGCGGCACTGAAGCTTTCTTT. Translation: CASSVGTGGGTEAFF.

The gene calls are TRBV28 and TRBJ2-7; D perhaps matches TRBD1 (6 bases). CDR1 MDHEN and CDR2 SYDVKM come from the germline V gene. V lost 4 bases to trimming and J lost 2 bases, with 27 bases between them. This CDR3 comprises 19 residues. CDR3 residues: CASSSTRIDRQLLPYEQYF. CDR3 nucleotide sequence: TGTGCCAGCAGTTCAACTAGGATAGACAGGCAGCTTCTACCCTACGAGCAGTACTTC. Looking up the rest from reference TRBV28 and TRBJ2-7 gives the full variable domain: DVKVTQSSRYLVKRTGEKVFLECVQDMDHENMFWYRQDPGLGLRLIYFSYDVKMKEKGDIPEGYSVSREKKERFSLILESASTNQTSMYLCASSSTRIDRQLLPYEQYFGPGTRLTVT.

The chain employs TRBV4-1 and TRBJ2-7; TRBD1 aligns across 8 bases. This CDR3 has 14 amino acids. V was pared by 1 base and J by 4 bases, with 3 bases of the junction left unmatched. Germline lookup yields CDR1 MGHRA and CDR2 YSYEKL. This chain's CDR3 is CASSQVTGGYEQYF. DNA of the CDR3: TGCGCCAGCAGCCAAGTAACAGGGGGTTACGAGCAGTACTTC.

The chain combines TRBV4-1 with TRBJ1-2; the D is unclear. With 4 bases removed from V and 4 bases from J, the gap between germline ends came to 13 bases. Germline V gene data show CDR1 as MGHRA and CDR2 as YSYEKL. CDR3 length: 14 residues. The CDR3 DNA reads as TGCGCCAGCAGCCCATACGCAACAGTCTATGGCTACACCTTC. It specifies CASSPYATVYGYTF.

The chain combines TRBV9 with TRBJ2-1; D perhaps matches TRBD2 (6 bases). The V and J ends lost 3 bases and 2 bases respectively, with 15 bases between them. Germline V CDR1 and CDR2: SGDLS, YYNGEE. The CDR3 extends over 16 amino acids. The CDR3, as DNA: TGTGCCAGCAGCGCCTTTCGGGAGCCTACCTACAATGAGCAGTTCTTC. Translated, it gives CASSAFREPTYNEQFF.

The rearrangement links TRBV27 to TRBJ1-5, with 8 bases aligning to TRBD1. The V gene end was trimmed by 5 bases and the J gene end by 6 bases; junction bases not matched to a gene: 6. The germline gives CDR1 MNHEY, CDR2 SMNVEV (reference sequence). The CDR3 has 14 residues. The CDR3 DNA follows: TGTGCCAGCAGTCCAGCAGGGGGCATTCAGCCCCAGCATTTT. Protein: CASSPAGGIQPQHF.

This chain links TRBV9 with TRBJ2-3, with TRBD1 as a possible D gene (5 bases). Trimming took off 3 bases at V and 3 bases at J, with 14 bases between the two ends. Germline assignment: CDR1 SGDLS and CDR2 YYNGEE. The CDR3 runs to 15 residues. CDR3 in DNA: TGTGCCAGCAGCGCGGCAGGGCTTTTTACAGATACGCAGTATTTT. It specifies CASSAAGLFTDTQYF. Full variable domain (outside the CDR3, taken from reference TRBV9 and TRBJ2-3): DSGVTQTPKHLITATGQRVTLRCSPRSGDLSVYWYQQSLDQGLQFLIQYYNGEERAKGNILERFSAQQFPDLHSELNLSSLELGDSALYFCASSAAGLFTDTQYFGPGTRLTVL.

The gene calls are TRBV14 and TRBJ2-4; D is possibly TRBD1 (7 bases). The CDR3 is 16 residues long. Germline values: CDR1 SGHDN, CDR2 FVKESK. V dropped 0 bases and J dropped 1 base, with 10 bases sitting between them. CDR3 region: CASSQEEGAAKNIQYF. CDR3 in DNA: TGTGCCAGCAGCCAAGAGGAGGGGGCGGCCAAAAACATTCAGTACTTC. Complete variable domain (other parts from reference TRBV14 and TRBJ2-4): EAGVTQFPSHSVIEKGQTVTLRCDPISGHDNLYWYRRVMGKEIKFLLHFVKESKQDESGMPNNRFLAERTGGTYSTLKVQPAELEDSGVYFCASSQEEGAAKNIQYFGAGTRLSVL.

The CDR3 sequence: CASSQESLGYNEQFF. CDR3 nucleotides: TGTGCCAGCAGCCAAGAATCTCTAGGCTACAATGAGCAGTTCTTC. The chain has TRBV4-2 and TRBJ2-1; D call uncertain. V shed 0 bases and J shed 3 bases, with 9 bases lying between them. The CDR3 loop spans 15 amino acids. Germline CDR1 LGHNA, CDR2 YNFKEQ.

This clone was picked up one time. The V and J genes are TRBV6-6 and TRBJ1-4, with 7 positions matching TRBD1. This CDR3 has 15 residues. V lost 2 bases, J lost 5 bases, and 5 bases stayed unmatched. The germline gives CDR1 MNHNY, CDR2 SVGAGI (reference sequence). The CDR3 DNA reads TGTGCCAGCAGTTACAGCCGGGACAGAAATGAAAAACTGTTTTTT. It is translated as CASSYSRDRNEKLFF.

The V and J genes are TRBV9 and TRBJ1-3, with D possibly TRBD1 on 6 matching bases. The CDR3 consists of 15 residues. Per the germline V gene, CDR1 is SGDLS and CDR2 is YYNGEE. The V gene lost 3 bases and the J gene lost 1 base, with 11 bases spanning the gap. This CDR3 is CASSEGGWSGNTIYF. The DNA for the CDR3 is TGTGCCAGCAGCGAGGGGGGATGGTCTGGAAACACCATATATTTT.

This sequence joins TRBV19 and TRBJ2-3, with TRBD1 matching 9 bases. This CDR3 has 18 residues. The ends lost 4 bases at V and 0 bases at J; junction bases unmatched: 11. The germline CDR1 and CDR2 sequences are LNHDA and SQIVND (reference sequence). The CDR3 nucleotides are TGTGCCAGTAGTAGGGGACAGGGAGCGCAGCCTAGCACAGATACGCAGTATTTT. It codes for CASSRGQGAQPSTDTQYF.

This sequence joins TRBV7-9 and TRBJ1-5; no definite D call. V was trimmed by 2 bases and J by 5 bases, leaving 10 bases between them. The CDR3 is 14 amino acids. CDR1 and CDR2 from the germline V gene are SEHNR and FQNEAQ (reference sequence). CDR3 nucleotides: TGTGCCAGCAGCTTACTGGACGGGGATCAGCCCCAGCATTTT. Amino acids: CASSLLDGDQPQHF.

The chain joins TRBV30 to TRBJ1-2; D may be TRBD1 (6 bases). This CDR3 is 17 amino acids long. CDR1 is GTSNPN, CDR2 SVGIG, per germline (reference sequence). V gave up 2 bases and J gave up 0 bases, with 19 bases separating them. The CDR3 reads CAWSPLDRAKANYGYTF. The DNA of the CDR3 is TGTGCCTGGAGTCCTCTGGACAGAGCAAAAGCTAACTATGGCTACACCTTC.

The chain carries TRBV11-2 and TRBJ2-3; 9 bases line up with TRBD2. V shed 2 bases, J shed 0 bases, and the junction held 9 bases outside the gene matches. The CDR3 consists of 18 residues. The germline V gene has CDR1 SGHAT and CDR2 FQNNGV. CDR3 amino acids: CASSLPRALAGSTDTQYF. The CDR3, as DNA: TGTGCCAGCAGCTTACCCCGGGCCCTAGCGGGGAGCACAGATACGCAGTATTTT.

CDR3 loop: CASSHHRAGELFF. DNA of the CDR3: TGTGCCAGCAGCCACCACAGGGCCGGGGAGCTGTTTTTT. The chain is built from TRBV14 and TRBJ2-2; D possibly corresponds to TRBD1 (6 bases). This CDR3 has 13 amino acids. Germline V gives CDR1 SGHDN, CDR2 FVKESK. The V end was cut by 3 bases, the J end by 6 bases, with 8 bases between.

The V and J genes are TRBV28 and TRBJ2-2; D gene ambiguous. Germline CDR1 is MDHEN and CDR2 is SYDVKM. CDR3 length equals 11 residues. The V gene lost 7 bases and the J gene lost 8 bases, with 8 bases spanning the gap. CDR3 region: CASNLLGELFF. The CDR3 nucleotides read TGTGCCAGCAACCTCCTGGGGGAGCTGTTTTTT.

In regard to this clone: Other nucleotide sequences from this sample produce the same CDR3. The chain combines TRBV2 with TRBJ2-7; D gene uncertain. Germline loops: CDR1 SNHLY, CDR2 FYNNEI. The CDR3 runs to 10 residues. Trimming shortened V by 6 bases and J by 4 bases, and 4 bases separated the two germline ends. The CDR3 loop reads CASRAYEQYF. The CDR3 DNA reads TGTGCCAGCAGGGCGTACGAGCAGTACTTC. The full variable domain, rest sourced from reference TRBV2 and TRBJ2-7, is EPEVTQTPSHQVTQMGQEVILRCVPISNHLYFYWYRQILGQKVEFLVSFYNNEISEKSEIFDDQFSVERPDGSNFTLKIRSTKLEDSAMYFCASRAYEQYFGPGTRLTVT.

The DNA of the CDR3 is TGTGCCAGCAGTCCGGGACCCAAGACCCAGTACTTC. It encodes CASSPGPKTQYF. The V and J genes are TRBV2 and TRBJ2-5, with D perhaps given as TRBD1 or TRBD2 (5 bases each). The germline gives CDR1 SNHLY, CDR2 FYNNEI. CDR3 size: 12 residues. The germline V and J ends were trimmed by 5 bases and 6 bases, with 10 bases remaining between them.

The chain recombines TRBV19 with TRBJ1-2; tentative D call: TRBD1 (5 bases). V was pared by 8 bases and J by 3 bases, with 10 bases between. The CDR3 is 12 amino acids. Germline values: CDR1 LNHDA, CDR2 SQIVND (reference sequence). Here the CDR3 reads CASQGDDYGYTF. CDR3 in DNA: TGTGCCAGTCAAGGGGACGACTATGGCTACACCTTC.

The chain recombines TRBV5-5 with TRBJ2-7, with D tentatively TRBD2 (6 bases). The CDR3 contains 14 residues. Trimming stripped 4 bases from V and 4 bases from J, with 15 bases between. Germline loops: CDR1 SGHKS, CDR2 YYEKEE (reference sequence). CDR3 nucleotides: TGTGCCAGCAGCGACGGGGGTAACGCTTACGAGCAGTACTTC. Translating it yields CASSDGGNAYEQYF.

This clone occurred once. The chain is built from TRBV28 and TRBJ1-2, with D possibly being TRBD1 (5 bases). CDR1 MDHEN and CDR2 SYDVKM come from the germline V gene. The ends were cut back, 3 bases at V and 3 bases at J, with 8 bases in the middle. The CDR3 is made up of 13 amino acids. The CDR3 DNA sequence: TGTGCCAGCAGTTTCGGGGGGGACTATGGCTACACCTTC. Residues: CASSFGGDYGYTF.

This chain connects TRBV25-1 to TRBJ2-5; TRBD2 is a possible D gene (6 bases). The ends were cut back, 2 bases at V and 5 bases at J, with 9 bases in the middle. The CDR3 consists of 13 residues. Germline assignment: CDR1 MGHDK and CDR2 SYGVNS. The CDR3 DNA reads as TGTGCCAGCAGTGAAATGGAGGGGGAGACCCAGTACTTC. Its protein product is CASSEMEGETQYF. The whole variable domain, filled in from reference TRBV25-1 and TRBJ2-5, reads EADIYQTPRYLVIGTGKKITLECSQTMGHDKMYWYQQDPGMELHLIHYSYGVNSTEKGDLSSESTVSRIRTEHFPLTLESARPSHTSQYLCASSEMEGETQYFGPGTRLLVL.

As to this clone: Other DNA variants within this sample encode the same CDR3. The chain links TRBV7-9 to TRBJ2-5; D remains unclear. With 3 bases removed from V and 1 base from J, the gap between germline ends came to 9 bases. The CDR3 covers 14 residues. Looked up from germline, CDR1 is SEHNR and CDR2 is FQNEAQ (reference sequence). CDR3 protein: CASSLSGTQETQYF. CDR3 nucleotide sequence: TGTGCCAGCAGCTTGAGTGGAACCCAAGAGACCCAGTACTTC.

The chain recombines TRBV4-1 with TRBJ1-5; D gene uncertain. Germline CDR1 MGHRA, CDR2 YSYEKL. V was trimmed by 1 base and J by 6 bases, leaving 13 bases between them. The CDR3 extends over 15 amino acids. CDR3 loop: CASSQGGFGVQPQHF. The CDR3 coding sequence is TGCGCCAGCAGCCAAGGCGGGTTCGGGGTTCAGCCCCAGCATTTT.

This clone was recorded once. The chain combines TRBV4-1 with TRBJ2-1, with D perhaps TRBD1 (7 bases). The V end was cut by 1 base, the J end by 6 bases, with 13 bases between. Per the germline V gene, CDR1 is MGHRA and CDR2 is YSYEKL. This CDR3 is built from 15 residues. CDR3 in DNA: TGCGCCAGCAGCCAAGGGACGGAGGGGGCCAATGAGCAGTTCTTC. Translated: CASSQGTEGANEQFF.